The following is a T cell receptor (beta chain) sequence with its context. Its antigen is still unknown. The sample is drawn from a study of Ad26.COV2.S vaccination and SARS-CoV-2 variants. This CDR3 comprises 18 residues. Unmatched junction bases numbered 17, after V lost 7 bases and J lost 5 bases. Profiling relied on immunoSEQ multiplex PCR, and the TCRdb table lists in-frame clones only, not all of them. The repertoire holds some 480,000 clones, roughly 85% seen once, with about 13% in the top ten. Study-level results: Relative to placebo recipients, vaccine recipients exhibited elevated spike-specific TCR breadth. Placebo and vaccine recipients had non-spike TCR breadth that was similar.

The treatment was: 15 to 20 received Ad26.COV2.S at low or high dose, single or two shots; about 5 received placebo; per-sample allocation not given. Each sample was drawn 63 days after the first injection (of vaccine or placebo). This sequence originates from a person aged 18-60 years who received the Ad26.COV2.S COVID-19 vaccine or a placebo. Source: peripheral blood, taken in a trial of Ad26.COV2.S vaccine versus placebo. The chain uses TRBV23-1 and TRBJ2-3, with 11 bases identical to TRBD2. TRBV23-1 is labeled an ORF, and its function is uncertain. Here the CDR3 reads CASTPGEKHGTSGDTQYF. The DNA of the CDR3 is TGCGCCAGCACACCGGGGGAGAAGCATGGGACTAGCGGAGATACGCAGTATTTT.